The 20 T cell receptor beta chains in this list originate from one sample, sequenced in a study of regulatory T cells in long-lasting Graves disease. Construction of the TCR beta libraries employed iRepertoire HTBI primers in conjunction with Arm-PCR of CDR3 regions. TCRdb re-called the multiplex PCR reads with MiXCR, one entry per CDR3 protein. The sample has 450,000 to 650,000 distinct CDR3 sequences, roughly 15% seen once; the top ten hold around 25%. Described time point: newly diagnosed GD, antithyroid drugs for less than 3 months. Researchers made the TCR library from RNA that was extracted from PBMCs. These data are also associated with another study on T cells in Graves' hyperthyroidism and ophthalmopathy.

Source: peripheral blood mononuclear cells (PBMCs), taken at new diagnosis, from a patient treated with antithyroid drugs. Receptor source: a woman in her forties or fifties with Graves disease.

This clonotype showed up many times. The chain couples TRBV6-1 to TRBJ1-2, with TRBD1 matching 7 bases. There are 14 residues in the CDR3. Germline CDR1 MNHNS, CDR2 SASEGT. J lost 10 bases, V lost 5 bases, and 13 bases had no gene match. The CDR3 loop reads CASSLKGGSVDYTF. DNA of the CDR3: TGTGCCAGCAGTCTCAAAGGGGGCTCCGTGGACTACACCTTC.

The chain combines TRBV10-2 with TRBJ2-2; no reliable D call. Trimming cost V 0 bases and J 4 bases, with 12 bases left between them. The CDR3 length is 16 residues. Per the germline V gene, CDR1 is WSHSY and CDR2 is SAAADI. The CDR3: CASSESSFVSTGELFF. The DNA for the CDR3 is TGCGCCAGCAGTGAGTCATCGTTCGTGAGCACCGGGGAGCTGTTTTTT.

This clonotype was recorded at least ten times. CDR3 residues: CASSYEASGVGETQYF. CDR3 in DNA: TGTGCCAGCAGTTACGAGGCTAGCGGGGTGGGGGAGACCCAGTACTTC. The chain combines TRBV6-5 with TRBJ2-5, with 9 nucleotides matching TRBD2. CDR3 length: 16 residues. V lost 2 bases and J lost 5; bases outside the gene matches: 9. Germline V gene lookup returns CDR1 MNHEY and CDR2 SVGAGI.

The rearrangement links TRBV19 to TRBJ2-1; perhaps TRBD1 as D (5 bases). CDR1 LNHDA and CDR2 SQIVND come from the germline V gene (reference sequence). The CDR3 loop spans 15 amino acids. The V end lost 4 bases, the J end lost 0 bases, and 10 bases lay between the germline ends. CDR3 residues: CASSTQGLSYNEQFF. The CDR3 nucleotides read TGTGCCAGTAGTACCCAGGGCCTCTCCTACAATGAGCAGTTCTTC.

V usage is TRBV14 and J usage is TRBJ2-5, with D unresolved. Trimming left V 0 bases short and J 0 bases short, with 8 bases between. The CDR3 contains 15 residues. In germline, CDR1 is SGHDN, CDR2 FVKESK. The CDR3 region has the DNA TGTGCCAGCAGCCAAGACCCAGGATACCAAGAGACCCAGTACTTC. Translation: CASSQDPGYQETQYF.

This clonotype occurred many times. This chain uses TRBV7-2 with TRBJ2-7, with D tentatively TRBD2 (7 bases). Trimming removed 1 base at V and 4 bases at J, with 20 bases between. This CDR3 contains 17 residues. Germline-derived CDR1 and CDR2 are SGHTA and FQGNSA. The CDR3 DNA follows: TGTGCCAGCAGCTTAGTAAGGGGGGGGGGACATCGGTACGAGCAGTACTTC. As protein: CASSLVRGGGHRYEQYF. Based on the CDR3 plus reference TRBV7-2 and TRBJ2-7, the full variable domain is GAGVSQSPSNKVTEKGKDVELRCDPISGHTALYWYRQSLGQGLEFLIYFQGNSAPDKSGLPSDRFSAERTGGSVSTLTIQRTQQEDSAVYLCASSLVRGGGHRYEQYFGPGTRLTVT.

CDR3 region: CASSISGTSLQPQHF. In DNA form, the CDR3 reads TGTGCCAGCAGTATCTCCGGGACCTCACTTCAGCCCCAGCATTTT. This chain joins TRBV27 and TRBJ1-5, with D possibly TRBD1 on 5 matching bases. V was pared by 5 bases and J by 6 bases, with 17 bases between. CDR3 length: 15 amino acids. CDR1 is MNHEY and CDR2 is SMNVEV in the germline V gene (reference sequence).

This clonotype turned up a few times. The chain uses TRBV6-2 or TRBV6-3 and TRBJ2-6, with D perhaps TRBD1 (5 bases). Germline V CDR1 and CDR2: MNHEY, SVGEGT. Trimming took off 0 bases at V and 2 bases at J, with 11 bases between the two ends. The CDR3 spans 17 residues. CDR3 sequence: CASSYSGRVTGANVLTF. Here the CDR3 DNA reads TGTGCCAGCAGTTACTCGGGCAGGGTGACTGGGGCCAACGTCCTGACTTTC.

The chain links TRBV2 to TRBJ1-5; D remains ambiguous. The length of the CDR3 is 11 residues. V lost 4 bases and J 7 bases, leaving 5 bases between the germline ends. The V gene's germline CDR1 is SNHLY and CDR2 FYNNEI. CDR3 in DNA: TGTGCCAGCAGTGTTAGCCAGCCCCAGCATTTT. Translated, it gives CASSVSQPQHF. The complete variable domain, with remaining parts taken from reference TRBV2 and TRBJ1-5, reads EPEVTQTPSHQVTQMGQEVILRCVPISNHLYFYWYRQILGQKVEFLVSFYNNEISEKSEIFDDQFSVERPDGSNFTLKIRSTKLEDSAMYFCASSVSQPQHFGDGTRLSIL.

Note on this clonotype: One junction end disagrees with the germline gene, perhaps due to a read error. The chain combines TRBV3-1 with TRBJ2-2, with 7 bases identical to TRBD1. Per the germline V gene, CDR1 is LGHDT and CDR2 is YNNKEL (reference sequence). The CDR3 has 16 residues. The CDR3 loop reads CAGSPRTGTGPGELFF. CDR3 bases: TGTGCCGGCAGCCCTCGGACAGGAACAGGTCCCGGGGAGCTGTTTTTT.

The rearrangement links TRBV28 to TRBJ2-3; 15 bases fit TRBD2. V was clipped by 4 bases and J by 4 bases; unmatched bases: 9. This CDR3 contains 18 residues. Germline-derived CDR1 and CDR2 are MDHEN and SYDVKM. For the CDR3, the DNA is TGTGCCAGCAGTTCTTTTCCGGGACTAGCGGGGGGCCCAGATACGCAGTATTTT. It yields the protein CASSSFPGLAGGPDTQYF.

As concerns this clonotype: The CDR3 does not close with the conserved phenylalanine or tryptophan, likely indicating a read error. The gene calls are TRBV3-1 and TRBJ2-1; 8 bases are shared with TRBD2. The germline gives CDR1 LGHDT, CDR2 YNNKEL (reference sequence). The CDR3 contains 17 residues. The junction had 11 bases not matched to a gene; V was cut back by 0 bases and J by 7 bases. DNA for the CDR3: TGTGCCAGCAGCCAAGAGACCACCCAGCGGGGGACGAATGAGCAGTTCCTC. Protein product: CASSQETTQRGTNEQFL.

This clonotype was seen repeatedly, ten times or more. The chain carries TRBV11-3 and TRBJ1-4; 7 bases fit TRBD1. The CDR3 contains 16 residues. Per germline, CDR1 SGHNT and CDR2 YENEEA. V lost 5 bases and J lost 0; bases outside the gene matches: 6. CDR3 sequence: CASSQGTATTNEKLFF. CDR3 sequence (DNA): TGTGCCAGCAGCCAAGGGACAGCCACAACTAATGAAAAACTGTTTTTT.

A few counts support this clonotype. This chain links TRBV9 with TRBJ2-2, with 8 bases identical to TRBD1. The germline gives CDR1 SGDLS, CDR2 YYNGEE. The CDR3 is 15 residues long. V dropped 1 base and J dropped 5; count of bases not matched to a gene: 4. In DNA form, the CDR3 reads TGTGCCAGCAGCGTATCCCAGGGGGCGACCGGGGAGCTGTTTTTT. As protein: CASSVSQGATGELFF.

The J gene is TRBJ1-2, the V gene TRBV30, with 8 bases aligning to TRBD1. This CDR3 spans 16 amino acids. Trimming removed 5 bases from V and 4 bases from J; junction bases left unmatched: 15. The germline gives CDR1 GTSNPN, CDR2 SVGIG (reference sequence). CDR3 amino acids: CAWGWVHTGGIYGYTF. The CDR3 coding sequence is TGTGCCTGGGGGTGGGTACATACAGGGGGAATCTATGGCTACACCTTC.

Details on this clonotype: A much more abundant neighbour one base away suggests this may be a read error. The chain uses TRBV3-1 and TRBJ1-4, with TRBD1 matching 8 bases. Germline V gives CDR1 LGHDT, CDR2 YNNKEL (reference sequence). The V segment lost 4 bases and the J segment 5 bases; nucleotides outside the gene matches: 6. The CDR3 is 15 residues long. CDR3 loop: CASSRVGTGNEKLFF. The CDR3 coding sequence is TGTGCCAGCAGCCGTGTCGGGACAGGCAATGAAAAACTGTTTTTT.

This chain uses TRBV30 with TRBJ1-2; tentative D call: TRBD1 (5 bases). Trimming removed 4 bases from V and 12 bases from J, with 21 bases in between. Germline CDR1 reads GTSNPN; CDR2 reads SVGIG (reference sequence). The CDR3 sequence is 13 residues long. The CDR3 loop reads CAWTQGSWWGHTF. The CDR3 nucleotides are TGTGCCTGGACCCAGGGCAGCTGGTGGGGCCACACCTTC.

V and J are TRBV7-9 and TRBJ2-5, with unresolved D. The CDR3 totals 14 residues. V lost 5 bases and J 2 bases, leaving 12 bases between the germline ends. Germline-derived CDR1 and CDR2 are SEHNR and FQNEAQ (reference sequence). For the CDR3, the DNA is TGTGCCAGCAGCCTGAGCGAAATTCAAGAGACCCAGTACTTC. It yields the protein CASSLSEIQETQYF.

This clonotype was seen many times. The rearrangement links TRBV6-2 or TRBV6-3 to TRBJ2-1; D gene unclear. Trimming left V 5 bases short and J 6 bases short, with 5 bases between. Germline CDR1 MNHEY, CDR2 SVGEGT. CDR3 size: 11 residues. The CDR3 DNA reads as TGTGCCAGCAGTCGTCTCAATGAGCAGTTCTTC. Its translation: CASSRLNEQFF.

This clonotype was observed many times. The CDR3 spells CASSSTYNSPLHF. The CDR3 DNA reads as TGTGCCAGCAGCTCCACCTATAATTCACCCCTCCACTTT. The V and J genes are TRBV7-9 and TRBJ1-6; D is undetermined. Trimming pared 4 bases from V and 2 bases from J, leaving 3 bases between. Germline V gives CDR1 SEHNR, CDR2 FQNEAQ (reference sequence). The CDR3 spans 13 residues.